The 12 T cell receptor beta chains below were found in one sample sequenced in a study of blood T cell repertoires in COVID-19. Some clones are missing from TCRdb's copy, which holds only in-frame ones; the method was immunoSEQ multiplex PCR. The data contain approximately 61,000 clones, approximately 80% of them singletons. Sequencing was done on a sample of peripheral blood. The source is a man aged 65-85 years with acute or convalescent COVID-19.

The CDR3: CASSLQENTEAFF. DNA for the CDR3: TGTGCCAGCAGCCTCCAGGAGAACACTGAAGCTTTCTTT. The V and J genes are TRBV14 and TRBJ1-1; D unclear. Germline-derived CDR1 and CDR2 are SGHDN and FVKESK. The CDR3 is made up of 13 amino acids. Trimming took off 4 bases at V and 1 base at J, with 7 bases between the two ends. Based on the CDR3 plus reference TRBV14 and TRBJ1-1, the full variable domain is EAGVTQFPSHSVIEKGQTVTLRCDPISGHDNLYWYRRVMGKEIKFLLHFVKESKQDESGMPNNRFLAERTGGTYSTLKVQPAELEDSGVYFCASSLQENTEAFFGQGTRLTVV.

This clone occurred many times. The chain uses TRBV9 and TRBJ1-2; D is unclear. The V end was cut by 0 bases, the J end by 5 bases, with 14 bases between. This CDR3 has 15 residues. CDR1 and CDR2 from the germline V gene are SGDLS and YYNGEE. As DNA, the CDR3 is TGTGCCAGCAGCGTAGAGCCCACAGAAACTTATGGCTACACCTTC. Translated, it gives CASSVEPTETYGYTF.

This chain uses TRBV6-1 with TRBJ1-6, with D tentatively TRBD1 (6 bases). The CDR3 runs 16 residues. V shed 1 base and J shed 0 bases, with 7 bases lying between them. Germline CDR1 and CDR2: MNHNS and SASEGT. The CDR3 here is CASSEEGVSYNSPLHF. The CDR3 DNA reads TGTGCCAGCAGTGAAGAGGGGGTCTCCTATAATTCACCCCTCCACTTT.

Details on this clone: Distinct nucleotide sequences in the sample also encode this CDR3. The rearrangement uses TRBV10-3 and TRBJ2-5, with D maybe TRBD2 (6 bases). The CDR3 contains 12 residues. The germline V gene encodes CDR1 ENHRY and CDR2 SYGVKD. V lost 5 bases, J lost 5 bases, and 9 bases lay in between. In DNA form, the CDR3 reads TGTGCCATCAGTCGGGGGTTGGAGACCCAGTACTTC. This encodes CAISRGLETQYF.

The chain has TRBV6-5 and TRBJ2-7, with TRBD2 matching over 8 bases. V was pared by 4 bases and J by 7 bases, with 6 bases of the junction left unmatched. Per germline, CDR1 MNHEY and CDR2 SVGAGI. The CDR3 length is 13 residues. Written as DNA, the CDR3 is TGTGCCAGCAGTTCGACTCGGGGGGGAGAGCAGTACTTC. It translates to CASSSTRGGEQYF.

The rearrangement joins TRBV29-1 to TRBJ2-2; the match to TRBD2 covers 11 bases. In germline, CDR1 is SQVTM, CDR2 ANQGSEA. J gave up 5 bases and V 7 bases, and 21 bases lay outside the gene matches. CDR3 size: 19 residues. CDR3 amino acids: CSARGPPGTSGGMTGELFF. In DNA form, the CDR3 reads TGCAGCGCCCGAGGGCCTCCCGGGACTAGCGGCGGGATGACCGGGGAGCTGTTTTTT.

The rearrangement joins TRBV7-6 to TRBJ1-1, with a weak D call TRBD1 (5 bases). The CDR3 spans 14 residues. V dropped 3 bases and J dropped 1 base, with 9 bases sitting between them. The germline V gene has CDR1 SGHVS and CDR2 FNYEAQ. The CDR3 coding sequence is TGTGCCAGCAGCTTCAGACAGAAGAACACTGAAGCTTTCTTT. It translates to CASSFRQKNTEAFF.

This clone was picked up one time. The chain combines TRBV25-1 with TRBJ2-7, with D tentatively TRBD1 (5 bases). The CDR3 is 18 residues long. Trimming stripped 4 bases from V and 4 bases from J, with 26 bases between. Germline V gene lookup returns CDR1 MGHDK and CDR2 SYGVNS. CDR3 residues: CASSGPPPDSQDNYEQYF. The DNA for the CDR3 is TGTGCCAGCAGTGGACCCCCCCCCGACAGCCAAGATAATTACGAGCAGTACTTC.

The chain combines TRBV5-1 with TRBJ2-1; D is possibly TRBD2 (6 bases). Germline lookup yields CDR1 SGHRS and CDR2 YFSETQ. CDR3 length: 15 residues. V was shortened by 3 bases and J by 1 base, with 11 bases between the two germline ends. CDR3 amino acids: CASSSWGDSYNEQFF. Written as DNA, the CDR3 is TGCGCCAGCAGCTCATGGGGGGATTCCTACAATGAGCAGTTCTTC.

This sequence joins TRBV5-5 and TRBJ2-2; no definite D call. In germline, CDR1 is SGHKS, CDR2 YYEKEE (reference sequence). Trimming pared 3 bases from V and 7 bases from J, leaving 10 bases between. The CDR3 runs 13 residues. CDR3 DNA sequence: TGTGCCAGCAGCTCCACATCCATCGGGGAGCTGTTTTTT. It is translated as CASSSTSIGELFF.

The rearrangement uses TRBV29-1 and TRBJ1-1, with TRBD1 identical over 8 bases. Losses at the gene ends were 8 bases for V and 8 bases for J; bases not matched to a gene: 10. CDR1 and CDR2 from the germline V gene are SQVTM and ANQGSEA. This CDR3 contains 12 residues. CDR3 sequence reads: CSSDRGPTEAFF. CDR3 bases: TGCAGCTCCGACAGGGGCCCAACAGAAGCTTTCTTT.

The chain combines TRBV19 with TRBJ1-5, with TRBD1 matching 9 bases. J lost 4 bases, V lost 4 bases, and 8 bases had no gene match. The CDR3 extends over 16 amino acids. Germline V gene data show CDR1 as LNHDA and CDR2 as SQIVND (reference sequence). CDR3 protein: CASSRGQGMANQPQHF. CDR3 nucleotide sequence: TGTGCCAGTAGTAGGGGACAGGGAATGGCAAATCAGCCCCAGCATTTT.